The 16 T cell receptor beta chains reported below all come from one sample, sequenced in a study of blood T cell repertoires in COVID-19. TCRdb's table, derived via immunoSEQ multiplex PCR, lists solely in-frame clones and lacks some. The table has about 320,000 clones, just under 90% seen once. Sequenced sample: peripheral blood. The receptors here all came from a woman aged 25-40 years with COVID-19, enrolled during active disease.

The chain employs TRBV29-1 and TRBJ2-1; D call uncertain. The germline V and J ends were trimmed by 3 bases and 4 bases, with 10 bases remaining between them. Per the germline V gene, CDR1 is SQVTM and CDR2 is ANQGSEA. This CDR3 spans 13 amino acids. The CDR3 nucleotides are TGCAGCGTTGACGCGTCGTTGTACAATGAGCAGTTCTTC. Translated, it gives CSVDASLYNEQFF.

J is TRBJ1-2 and V is TRBV14; TRBD1 is a possible D gene (5 bases). V dropped 2 bases and J dropped 5 bases, with 9 bases sitting between them. Germline CDR1 reads SGHDN; CDR2 reads FVKESK. This CDR3 spans 13 amino acids. The chain's CDR3 is CASSQTRTYGYTF. For the CDR3, the DNA is TGTGCCAGCAGCCAAACCCGGACATATGGCTACACCTTC.

This chain links TRBV28 with TRBJ1-2; 11 bases fit TRBD1. The germline V gene has CDR1 MDHEN and CDR2 SYDVKM. The CDR3 length is 13 residues. The J segment lost 9 bases and the V segment lost 6 bases, leaving 6 bases of the junction unmatched. The DNA of the CDR3 is TGTGCCAGCAGCCAGGACAGGGGGCGAAGCTACACCTTC. It yields the protein CASSQDRGRSYTF.

The chain carries TRBV4-1 and TRBJ1-4, with D possibly matching TRBD1 (5 bases). The V gene lost 4 bases and the J gene lost 4 bases, with 10 bases spanning the gap. Germline CDR1 is MGHRA and CDR2 is YSYEKL. This CDR3 spans 14 amino acids. The CDR3 is CASSLDSYNEKLFF. The CDR3, as DNA: TGCGCCAGCAGCCTTGACAGTTATAATGAAAAACTGTTTTTT.

This sequence joins TRBV7-2 and TRBJ1-2; D perhaps matches TRBD1 (6 bases). The V gene's germline CDR1 is SGHTA and CDR2 FQGNSA. CDR3 length: 13 residues. V gave up 5 bases and J gave up 4 bases, with 11 bases separating them. CDR3 sequence (DNA): TGTGCCAGCAGCCCACAGGGCGGCTATGGCTACACCTTC. Its protein is CASSPQGGYGYTF.

The chain couples TRBV19 to TRBJ1-3; D uncertain. CDR3 size: 14 residues. Deletions cut 5 bases from V and 0 bases from J, with 8 bases between. In germline, CDR1 is LNHDA, CDR2 SQIVND (reference sequence). The CDR3 region has the DNA TGTGCCAGTAGTTTCCGGGACTCTGGAAACACCATATATTTT. It encodes CASSFRDSGNTIYF.

V usage is TRBV15 and J usage is TRBJ2-2; D may be TRBD2 (6 bases). With 5 bases removed from V and 4 bases from J, the gap between germline ends came to 11 bases. The CDR3 has 14 amino acids. CDR1 and CDR2 (germline): LNHNV, YYDKDF (reference sequence). The CDR3 DNA reads as TGTGCCACCAGCCCCGGGGGATTCACCGGGGAGCTGTTTTTT. The encoded protein is CATSPGGFTGELFF.

The chain has TRBV20-1 and TRBJ2-2; 10 bases are a match to TRBD2. J was trimmed by 5 bases and V by 3 bases; bases with no gene match: 6. The CDR3 length is 15 residues. Germline lookup yields CDR1 DFQATT and CDR2 SNEGSKA (reference sequence). CDR3 loop: CSASSSGGVTGELFF. The DNA of the CDR3 is TGCAGTGCTAGTTCGAGCGGGGGGGTAACCGGGGAGCTGTTTTTT.

This chain joins TRBV4-1 and TRBJ2-7; TRBD2 matches at 9 bases. The CDR3 spans 17 residues. V shed 3 bases and J 2 bases; nucleotides not matched to a gene: 11. Germline V CDR1 and CDR2: MGHRA, YSYEKL. In DNA form, the CDR3 reads TGCGCCAGCAGCCAGGCCCTTGGCGGGGGGGCGGCCTACGAGCAGTACTTC. It encodes CASSQALGGGAAYEQYF.

The rearrangement uses TRBV13 and TRBJ1-2; D call uncertain. There are 15 residues in the CDR3. CDR1 is PRHDT, CDR2 FYEKMQ, per germline (reference sequence). Between the trimmed V and J ends, which lost 3 bases and 7 bases, there was a span of 18 bases. The CDR3 coding sequence is TGTGCCAGCAGCTTGGCTCGGGCGGGGAATCGTGGCTACACCTTC. Encoded protein: CASSLARAGNRGYTF.

This chain uses TRBV6-1 with TRBJ2-1; D is possibly TRBD1 (5 bases). V lost 8 bases and J lost 6, with 14 bases in between. The CDR3 is made up of 13 amino acids. The germline V gene encodes CDR1 MNHNS and CDR2 SASEGT. DNA of the CDR3: TGTGCCAGCGCAGGGCCTTCGACCAATGAGCAGTTCTTC. This codes for CASAGPSTNEQFF.

The V gene is TRBV7-6, the J gene TRBJ1-1, with 7 bases that match TRBD1. V lost 6 bases and J lost 8; bases outside the gene matches: 9. The CDR3 sequence is 13 residues long. Germline-derived CDR1 and CDR2 are SGHVS and FNYEAQ. The CDR3 reads CASRLNRGAEAFF. CDR3 bases: TGTGCCAGCAGACTAAACAGGGGTGCGGAAGCTTTCTTT.

The rearrangement joins TRBV6-6 to TRBJ2-2; D perhaps matches TRBD1 (6 bases). The ends were cut back, 4 bases at V and 5 bases at J, with 8 bases in the middle. The CDR3 extends over 13 amino acids. Germline V gene sequence: CDR1 MNHNY, CDR2 SVGAGI (reference sequence). This CDR3 reads CASSSQGTGELFF. The CDR3 coding sequence is TGTGCCAGCAGTTCACAGGGAACCGGGGAGCTGTTTTTT.

The chain recombines TRBV9 with TRBJ2-1, with 10 bases identical to TRBD2. Germline V gives CDR1 SGDLS, CDR2 YYNGEE. The CDR3 has 17 amino acids. J was trimmed by 3 bases and V by 0 bases; bases with no gene match: 6. The CDR3 nucleotides are TGTGCCAGCAGCGTAGAAATTAGCGGGGGGTTCTACAATGAGCAGTTCTTC. This encodes CASSVEISGGFYNEQFF.

This clone was seen only a few times. The V and J genes are TRBV12-3 or TRBV12-4 and TRBJ1-3; D gene uncertain. This CDR3 is built from 13 residues. V was clipped by 3 bases and J by 4 bases, with 7 bases between them. The CDR3 loop is CASSFRSGNTIYF. The DNA of the CDR3 is TGTGCCAGCAGTTTCAGGTCGGGAAACACCATATATTTT.

The table lists this clone with a count of one. This chain uses TRBV6-5 with TRBJ2-7, with a weak D call TRBD2 (6 bases). This CDR3 has 15 amino acids. Germline V gene lookup returns CDR1 MNHEY and CDR2 SVGAGI. Trimming pared 7 bases from V and 0 bases from J, leaving 16 bases between. CDR3 residues: CASTPTGGSSYEQYF. The CDR3 bases are TGTGCCAGCACTCCAACCGGGGGAAGCTCCTACGAGCAGTACTTC.